These T cell receptor beta chains were read from a single sample in a study of blood T cells in healthy people across ages. TCRdb analysed the 5' RACE reads with MiXCR anew, one entry per CDR3 protein. In the table there are around 1,000,000 distinct CDR3 sequences, almost 25% of which are singletons. This sample also appeared in a second study, on T cells of mothers and their children.

What was sequenced was blood. These receptors all stem from a girl aged 2 to 10 in good health. Each CDR3 is given with its conserved first and last residue. A D gene is named only where the DNA matches it firmly. Clone size is stated in some rows and not others, as once, few, many or a class when expanded.

V,length,size,J,D,DNA,CDR3
TRBV29-1,13,few,TRBJ2-4,.,TGCAGCGTTGTGGGCAGGGCCAAAAACATTCAGTACTTC,CSVVGRAKNIQYF
TRBV20-1,14,.,TRBJ2-1,.,TGCAGTGCCACCATCGGGGTCTTGTTAAATGAGCAGTTCTTC,CSATIGVLLNEQFF
TRBV5-1,16,few,TRBJ2-7,.,TGCGCCAGCAGCTTGGGTGGGTACAGCCCTTCCTACGAGCAGTACTTC,CASSLGGYSPSYEQYF
TRBV6-6,14,few,TRBJ2-2,.,TGTGCCAGCAGTATTGGTACAATCTCCGGGGAGCTGTTTTTT,CASSIGTISGELFF
TRBV12-3/TRBV12-4,18,.,TRBJ1-5,TRBD1,TGTGCCAGCAGCCAAACTGTACCGGGACAGGGTTTTGGTCAGCCCCAGCATTTT,CASSQTVPGQGFGQPQHF
TRBV7-2,14,.,TRBJ2-7,.,TGTGCCAGCAGCTTAACACGAATTGGATACGAGCAGTACTTC,CASSLTRIGYEQYF
TRBV20-1,13,.,TRBJ1-2,.,TGCAGCTCCCGGCTGGAGGGTAACTATGGCTACACCTTC,CSSRLEGNYGYTF
TRBV2,12,.,TRBJ1-2,.,TGTGCCAGCAGTGCAGAGAAGGGGGGCTACACCTTC,CASSAEKGGYTF
TRBV11-2,13,.,TRBJ2-7,.,TGTGCCAGCAGGCCTAGCGCCACCTACGAGCAGTACTTC,CASRPSATYEQYF
TRBV4-1,19,.,TRBJ1-5,.,TGCGCCAGCAGCCCCCTGGTACGGGGGGCGCAGGAGGATGGTCAGCCCCAGCATTTT,CASSPLVRGAQEDGQPQHF
TRBV4-3,15,.,TRBJ1-5,.,TGCGCCAGCAGCCAAGACTTGGGGAACAATCAGCCCCAGCATTTT,CASSQDLGNNQPQHF
TRBV12-3/TRBV12-4,15,.,TRBJ2-5,TRBD1,TGTGTCAGCAGCAAGGACAGGGGGCATGGGGAGACCCAGTACTTC,CVSSKDRGHGETQYF
TRBV11-2,15,few,TRBJ2-7,TRBD1,TGTGCCAGCAACCCCCCGGGACAGGGGGCACACGAGCAGTACTTC,CASNPPGQGAHEQYF
TRBV9,19,.,TRBJ2-5,TRBD1,TGTGCCAGCAGCCCTCGTCCGGGACAGGGGGCGATTGAGGTAGAGACCCAGTACTTC,CASSPRPGQGAIEVETQYF
TRBV9,15,.,TRBJ2-1,.,TGTGCCAGCAGCGTAGTTGGATACTCCTACAATGAGCAGTTCTTC,CASSVVGYSYNEQFF
TRBV12-3/TRBV12-4,14,few,TRBJ1-1,.,TGTGCCAGCAGTGCGGACATCTCTAACACTGAAGCTTTCTTT,CASSADISNTEAFF
TRBV20-1,13,.,TRBJ1-1,TRBD1,TGCAGTGCTAGCCAGGGGGATCACACTGAAGCTTTCTTT,CSASQGDHTEAFF
TRBV29-1,13,.,TRBJ1-2,.,TGCAGCGTTGGGGCAGGGTCCTCCTATGGCTACACCTTC,CSVGAGSSYGYTF
TRBV7-2,14,.,TRBJ2-7,TRBD2,TGTGCCAGCAGCACTAGCGGGGTCACCTACGAGCAGTACTTC,CASSTSGVTYEQYF
TRBV29-1,16,few,TRBJ2-3,TRBD2,TGCAGCGCCGATGGGGTAGCGGGGGGACTCACAGATACGCAGTATTTT,CSADGVAGGLTDTQYF
TRBV20-1,15,.,TRBJ1-3,.,TGCAGTGCTAGACCGTCCGCAAACTCTGGAAACACCATATATTTT,CSARPSANSGNTIYF
TRBV4-1,12,few,TRBJ1-1,.,TGCGCCAGCAGCCATAGCTGGGGCGAAGCTTTCTTT,CASSHSWGEAFF
TRBV24-1,19,.,TRBJ1-3,.,TGTGCCACCAGTGGCCCTACCCTAGCCTCAGACCCCTCTGGAAACACCATATATTTT,CATSGPTLASDPSGNTIYF
TRBV7-2,17,.,TRBJ2-3,TRBD2,TGTGCCAGCAGCTTAGGAGTAGCGGGAGGGGGGGTAGATACGCAGTATTTT,CASSLGVAGGGVDTQYF
TRBV2,13,.,TRBJ2-1,.,TGTGCCAGCACTGACCTGGGGTTCAATGAGCAGTTCTTC,CASTDLGFNEQFF
TRBV6-2/TRBV6-3,14,few,TRBJ1-5,.,TGTGCCAGCAGTTACTTAGGGGAGGATCAGCCCCAGCATTTT,CASSYLGEDQPQHF
TRBV4-3,16,.,TRBJ1-2,.,TGCGCCAGCAGCCAAGAAGTTTTTCCCAGGGGAGATGGCTACACCTTC,CASSQEVFPRGDGYTF
TRBV20-1,16,few,TRBJ2-5,.,TGCAGTGCTAGAGATCAGCGGCTCCTTCCCCAAGAGACCCAGTACTTC,CSARDQRLLPQETQYF
TRBV28,13,.,TRBJ1-1,.,TGTGCCAGCAGTCCTCCCGGGACGACTGAAGCTTTCTTT,CASSPPGTTEAFF
TRBV20-1,13,.,TRBJ2-5,.,TGCAGTGCTAGAGATCATAGCGGCTACGAGCGGTACTTC,CSARDHSGYERYF
TRBV28,14,.,TRBJ2-7,.,TGTGCCAGCAGTTTATTCGGTAGTGGCTACGAGCAGTACTTC,CASSLFGSGYEQYF
TRBV29-1,14,.,TRBJ2-4,TRBD2,TGCGGCGTTGAATCGGGCGGGGGGGAGAACATTCAGTACTTC,CGVESGGGENIQYF
TRBV2,12,.,TRBJ2-1,.,TGTGCCACTCAGTTAAAGTTCGATGAGCAGCTCTTC,CATQLKFDEQLF
TRBV4-2,17,.,TRBJ2-1,TRBD1,TGTGCCAGCAGCCAAGGAGCCAAACAGGGGTACAACAATGAGCAGTTCTTC,CASSQGAKQGYNNEQFF
TRBV27,19,.,TRBJ2-1,TRBD2,TGTGCCGGCAGTCCTACCCTTGGACTAGCGGGAAGCTCCTACAATGAGCAGTTCTTC,CAGSPTLGLAGSSYNEQFF
TRBV20-1,14,once,TRBJ2-3,.,TGCAGTGCTAGCATAGCGGTAATTACAGATACGCAGTATTTT,CSASIAVITDTQYF
TRBV25-1,13,few,TRBJ2-7,.,TGTGCCAGCAGTGTCCAGGGGAGAAACGAGCAGTACTTC,CASSVQGRNEQYF
TRBV11-1,16,few,TRBJ2-7,.,TGTGCCAGCAGCCGTTCCTCAGGGGATGGGTCCTACGAGCAGTACTTC,CASSRSSGDGSYEQYF
TRBV6-5,16,.,TRBJ1-1,.,TGTGCCAGCAGTTACTGGAGAGTACAGCTTCTCACTGAAGCTTTCTTT,CASSYWRVQLLTEAFF
TRBV25-1,15,.,TRBJ2-5,TRBD1,TGCGCCAGCAGTGCCGACGGGACAGGGGAAGAGACCCAGTACTTC,CASSADGTGEETQYF
TRBV10-3,14,.,TRBJ2-5,.,TGTGCCATCAGGGGGACTCCTGAGGGGGAGACCCAGTACTTC,CAIRGTPEGETQYF
TRBV13,16,few,TRBJ2-2,TRBD2,TGTGCCAGCAGCTCTACTAGCGGGAGGAGAGCCGGGGAGCTGTTTTTT,CASSSTSGRRAGELFF
TRBV6-1,13,.,TRBJ2-1,TRBD2,TGTGCCAGCAGTGGAAGCGGGAGCCTTGAGCAGTTCTTC,CASSGSGSLEQFF
TRBV9,15,.,TRBJ2-1,TRBD2,TGTGCCAGCAGCCCCCCGGGGGGATCCTACAATGAGCAGTTCTTC,CASSPPGGSYNEQFF
TRBV6-5,14,many,TRBJ1-5,.,TGTGCCAGCAGTTACCGGGACGGTAATCAGCCCCAGCATTTT,CASSYRDGNQPQHF
TRBV7-2,15,.,TRBJ2-7,.,TGTGCCAGCAGCTCGGAGGTGGGGACCTACTACGAGCAGTACTTC,CASSSEVGTYYEQYF
TRBV21-1,12,.,TRBJ2-2,.,TGTGCCAGCAGCAATCTGAGGGGGGAGCTGTTTTTT,CASSNLRGELFF